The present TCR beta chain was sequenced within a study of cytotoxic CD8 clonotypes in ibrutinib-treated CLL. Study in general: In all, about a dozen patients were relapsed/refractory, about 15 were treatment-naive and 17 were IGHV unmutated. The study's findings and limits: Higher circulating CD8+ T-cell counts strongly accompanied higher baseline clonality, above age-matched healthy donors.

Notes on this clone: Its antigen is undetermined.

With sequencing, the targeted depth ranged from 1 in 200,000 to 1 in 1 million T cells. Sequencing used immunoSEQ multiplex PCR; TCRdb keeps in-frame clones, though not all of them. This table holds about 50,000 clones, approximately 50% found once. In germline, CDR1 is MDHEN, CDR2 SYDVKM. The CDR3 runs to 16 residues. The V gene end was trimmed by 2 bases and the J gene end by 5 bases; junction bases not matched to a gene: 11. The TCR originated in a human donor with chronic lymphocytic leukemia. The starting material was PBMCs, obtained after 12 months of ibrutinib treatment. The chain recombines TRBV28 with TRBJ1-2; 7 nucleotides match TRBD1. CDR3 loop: CASSLDGRGRRYGYTF. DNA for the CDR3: TGTGCCAGCAGTTTAGATGGGAGGGGGCGCAGATATGGCTACACCTTC.